Reported below is one TCR beta chain. It lacks a known antigen. Base quality data are lacking; no much larger clone is found one base away. From its cysteine to its phenylalanine, the CDR3 spans 13 amino acids. Only the CDR3 part of the read is kept: 39 bases, read in frame from the first base. The germline V gene encodes CDR1 MRHNA and CDR2 SNTAGT. The junction shows trimming of 5 bases on V and 4 bases on J, plus 11 bases between the germline ends. The library was produced with the immunoSEQ multiplex PCR assay. For the multiplex PCR, a mixture combining 60 forward primers for TCR Vbeta segments and 13 reverse primers for TCR Jbeta segments was used. The CDR3 region of rearranged TCR beta genes was amplified from genomic DNA by a multiplex PCR assay. The Illumina HiSeq System was used to sequence the amplified TCR beta libraries as 87-base-pair reads. The authors' analysis ran thus. A later analysis tallied some 79 million unique TCR beta chains across the 700 or so repertoires, and roughly 11 million of those chains were shared by two or more donors. Raw reads were error-corrected and collapsed into unique sequences with a nearest-neighbor algorithm that merged closely related sequences to remove PCR and sequencing errors. V, D and J gene segments were assigned by aligning CDR3 sequences to IMGT reference sequences. For a sequence to be retained, a match of at least six nucleotides was required to both a V gene segment and a J gene segment. A rearrangement was called productive if the CDR3 had no stop codons and remained in frame with V and J, and every other rearrangement was called non-productive. Following IMGT convention, CDR3 was defined as the stretch from the second conserved V-encoded cysteine to the conserved J-encoded phenylalanine. The earlier analysis of about 570 of the donors excluded any sequence lacking an unambiguous match to a single V gene segment. In an earlier analysis of around 600 of the donors, V segments were called functional above 56.7% productive rearrangements and were called segregating when the between-donor standard deviation exceeded 5%. A statistical classification framework was developed to diagnose cytomegalovirus status using the catalog of TCR beta chain sequences. V and J gene assignment, in a later analysis, came from comparing TCR nucleotide sequences with IMGT/GENE-DB human TR gene sequences. Using the TCRdist pipeline, a later analysis assigned CDR3 sequences along with most-parsimonious VDJ recombination scenarios. In a later analysis, every TCR beta chain was defined by the combination of its CDR3 amino acid sequence and its V-gene family, and reads without a unique V-gene family were dropped. A later analysis removed 592 highly shared, low-generation-probability nucleotide sequences to deal with suspected cross-contamination and a sequencing artifact. In a later analysis, a clonal expansion index was calculated for each public chain from normalized within-repertoire ranks of inferred template counts. In a later analysis, generation probabilities were computed using a VDJ recombination model fitted to out-of-frame rearrangements, and the results were checked against IGoR. A later analysis scored TCR-TCR, TCR-HLA and TCR-CMV co-occurrence with hypergeometric tests, applying a repertoire-size bias correction to TCR pairs. False discovery rates were estimated in a later analysis by permuting HLA or CMV assignments 20 times. A later analysis grouped co-occurring TCRs with DBSCAN, adding TCRdist sequence similarity when clustering within HLA-allele-positive subsets. For co-occurrence clustering, repertoires with fewer than 30,000 or more than 120,000 public chains were excluded, along with five repertoires with anomalous nucleotide sharing. Drawn from immuneACCESS, this table holds only the in-frame rearrangements with V and J called that TCRdb kept. Clones are partly lost; checked studies trace under half to an unresolved V gene and leave the rest unexplained. V, J and clone size reflect that table, while D and trimming were determined from the DNA. This sample gives 160,000 or so clones in total; approximately 80% of them show up just once. 6.4% of the sample is in the top ten clones.

The sample comes from a study of cytomegalovirus exposure and HLA in healthy donors (dated by TCRdb to about 2017). Broadly, across the study: An earlier analysis of roughly 630 of the donors reported about 290 Gb of sequence data and around 110 million unique TCR beta sequences from 150 million to 200 million T cells. The T cell repertoires of 666 subjects were profiled by immunosequencing and related to cytomegalovirus serostatus. Along with the roughly 710-subject first cohort, a separate validation cohort of roughly 110 different subjects was used. Rather than drawing on any new phenotypic data, the later analysis identified candidate immune exposures from TCR beta sequences and the way those sequences occurred across donors. Among some 410 genotyped donors of the cohort, an average of roughly 240,000 unique TCR beta nucleotide sequences were sequenced per donor, roughly 18% of them non-productive. Donor age, sex, ethnicity and CMV serostatus were compiled together with the repertoire data. Among the approximately 430 genotyped donors, approximately 77% belonged to the genetic ancestry cluster associated with self-reported Caucasian donors. About 330 gigabases of sequencing data and around 90 million unique TCR sequences made up an early release that covered over 550 HLA-typed donors. HLA typing included class I and class II loci at four-digit resolution. The number of typed donors differed by locus: about 620-640 for A, B, C, DRB1 and DQB1; some 540 for DQA1; about 600 for DPA1; and around 470 for DPB1. To predict cytomegalovirus infection status, the study combined high-throughput TCR immunosequencing, statistical association of individual TCRs with disease status, and machine learning. A later analysis re-analyzed previously published TCR beta repertoires from 500 to 700 donors and added high-resolution HLA genotyping to study TCR occurrence patterns. Every repertoire in the discovery cohort had been generated on one and the same sequencing platform. A later genetic analysis used genome-wide SNP genotypes for 398 of the 666 donors, treating that subset as a discovery cohort. An earlier analysis of around 540 of the donors applied high-throughput TCR beta sequencing to assess whether each TCR beta V gene segment acted as functional or pseudogenic. The study was designed to test whether signatures of past pathogen exposure could be identified by cataloging public T cell receptors. About five DR-DQ haplotypes were handled as single units for association and clustering, since linkage in the cohort was strong. Study-wide findings and limitations: At a false discovery rate of 0.05, a later analysis linked 15,000 to 20,000 TCR beta sequences to specific HLA alleles. Correlated functional status among segregating V segments might reflect linkage disequilibrium, but an unknown experimental factor could not be ruled out. Because counts were too low, around 18 rarely observed V segments, including chromosome 9 orphons, were left out of the earlier analysis of about 620 of the donors. This cohort had only TCR beta chains sequenced, and the lack of alpha or paired-chain data limited which features could be detected. A few of the identified cytomegalovirus-associated TCR beta chains were confirmed in vitro to be specific for cytomegalovirus antigens. In a later analysis, HLA-associated TCR beta chains were found to be more clonally expanded and to have lower generation probabilities than equally common non-associated chains. A later analysis found that most CMV-associated TCR beta chains appeared HLA-restricted, with HLA associations seemingly driven largely by CMV exposure. It was suggested by the authors that the approach could potentially be generalized to other disease states and immunological phenotypes. Broadly in line with IMGT annotations, most TCR beta V segments showed up in productive rearrangements about 87% or about 30% of the time in an earlier analysis of around 600 of the donors. Sequencing depth was assumed to be roughly uniform across donors in the presence/absence analyses, though that assumption may not hold. Several of the top co-occurrence clusters appeared to be linked to parvovirus B19, influenza, CMV and Epstein-Barr virus, according to a later analysis. For the cohort, immune exposure information was limited to CMV serostatus. In a later analysis, the rate of TCR association differed among HLA loci, with DRB1 alleles having the most associated TCRs and HLA-C alleles having the fewest. V-gene and J-gene trimming of TCR beta chains was associated with a missense DCLRE1C variant in a later genetic analysis, and the association was replicated in an independent cohort. The study gave a list of about 170 TCR beta chains associated with cytomegalovirus. HLA typing was unavailable for some donors at each locus, so association tests used only the typed subset. While some public TCRs were present in many individuals, most TCR sequences turned up only very rarely across donors. A further reported finding was that TCR beta sequences accurately predicted the HLA-A and HLA-B alleles for most subjects in the first cohort. In both the original and validation cohorts, the classifier was reported to diagnose cytomegalovirus status with high specificity and sensitivity. Some IMGT-functional V segments, including TRBV6-2 and TRBV6-3, could not be told apart with the 87-base-pair reads, so those segments were excluded. When HLA alleles, especially DR and DQ, strongly co-occurred, attributing TCR associations to individual alleles was difficult. In a later genetic analysis, fewer N-insertions in productive TCRs were reported among donors in an Asian-associated ancestry cluster than the 666-donor mean. A cluster of highly shared sequence variants was judged likely to represent a technical artifact of the sequencing pipeline.

In total, approximately 700 healthy bone marrow donors made up the cohort. Cohort members were all nominally healthy when sampled, although unrecorded immune exposures were likely present. The donor was CMV seropositive and belonged to the group of over 250 seropositive cohort members. Each donor provided a peripheral blood sample, and peripheral blood mononuclear cells were used for TCR beta sequencing. The Qiagen DNeasy Blood Extraction Kit was used to extract genomic DNA from the blood cell samples. This clonotype was sampled from a man between 50 and 59 years old in good health and CMV-seropositive. Here the chain combines TRBV6-4 and TRBJ2-5, with TRBD1 tentatively as D gene (5 bases match). Sequenced: PBMCs. The nucleotide sequence reads as follows: TGTGCCAGCAGTCCTCAGGGTGGAGAGACCCAGTACTTC. This translates into CASSPQGGETQYF.